The rows below give T cell receptor beta chains drawn from one sample of a study of regulatory T cells in long-lasting Graves disease. One entry per CDR3 protein, called by TCRdb with MiXCR from the multiplex PCR reads. The sample carries 400,000 to 650,000 distinct CDR3 sequences, 15% to 20% recorded once. The same sample was also studied in work on T cells in Graves' hyperthyroidism and ophthalmopathy.

Sequenced material: peripheral blood mononuclear cells (PBMCs), taken at new diagnosis, from a patient treated with antithyroid drugs. These TCRs come from a woman aged 40-65 years with Graves disease. The CDR3 runs from the conserved cysteine through the conserved F or W. Fields, in order: V gene, D gene, clone size, J gene, CDR3 protein, CDR3 DNA. D genes are given only for firm matches. Rows may omit the clone size; those that give it use once, few, many or a size class.

V gene: TRBV28
D gene: TRBD1
clone size: -
J gene: TRBJ2-7
CDR3 protein: CASSSGTGNGEQYF
CDR3 DNA: TGTGCCAGCAGTTCCGGGACAGGGAATGGGGAACAGTACTTC

V gene: TRBV9
D gene: -
clone size: few
J gene: TRBJ1-2
CDR3 protein: CASSPRGFGGYGYTF
CDR3 DNA: TGTGCCAGCAGCCCCCGCGGGTTTGGGGGCTATGGCTACACCTTC

V gene: TRBV3-1
D gene: -
clone size: many
J gene: TRBJ2-3
CDR3 protein: CASSQEGGADTQYF
CDR3 DNA: TGTGCCAGCAGCCAAGAGGGGGGAGCGGATACGCAGTATTTT

V gene: TRBV4-2
D gene: TRBD1
clone size: -
J gene: TRBJ2-1
CDR3 protein: CASSHSTGGGFGGGDEQFF
CDR3 DNA: TGTGCCAGCAGCCATTCTACAGGGGGCGGGTTCGGCGGAGGGGATGAGCAGTTCTTC

V gene: TRBV2
D gene: -
clone size: many
J gene: TRBJ1-5
CDR3 protein: CASSELTGNQPQHF
CDR3 DNA: TGTGCCAGCAGCGAGCTGACGGGTAATCAGCCCCAGCATTTT

V gene: TRBV7-3
D gene: -
clone size: once
J gene: TRBJ2-1
CDR3 protein: CASSTGPGEQFF
CDR3 DNA: TGTGCCAGCAGCACCGGACCGGGAGAGCAGTTCTTC

V gene: TRBV5-1
D gene: TRBD1
clone size: -
J gene: TRBJ2-1
CDR3 protein: CASSSFGGQISSYNEQFF
CDR3 DNA: TGCGCCAGCAGCAGCTTTGGGGGACAGATCAGCTCCTACAATGAGCAGTTCTTC

V gene: TRBV9
D gene: -
clone size: -
J gene: TRBJ2-1
CDR3 protein: CASSVVEGSYNEQFF
CDR3 DNA: TGTGCCAGCAGCGTAGTCGAAGGGTCCTACAATGAGCAGTTCTTC

V gene: TRBV6-1
D gene: -
clone size: many
J gene: TRBJ2-3
CDR3 protein: CAGARNGPAGDTQYF
CDR3 DNA: TGTGCCGGTGCTAGGAACGGGCCCGCCGGAGATACGCAGTATTTT

V gene: TRBV2
D gene: -
clone size: -
J gene: TRBJ2-5
CDR3 protein: CASGDLLRETQYF
CDR3 DNA: TGTGCCAGCGGGGACCTCTTACGGGAGACCCAGTACTTC

V gene: TRBV5-1
D gene: -
clone size: many
J gene: TRBJ2-7
CDR3 protein: CASSVRAGGEQYF
CDR3 DNA: TGCGCCAGCAGCGTAAGGGCCGGCGGAGAGCAGTACTTC

V gene: TRBV7-9
D gene: -
clone size: -
J gene: TRBJ1-1
CDR3 protein: CASSLLTATEAFF
CDR3 DNA: TGTGCCAGCAGCTTATTGACAGCGACTGAAGCTTTCTTT

V gene: TRBV9
D gene: -
clone size: -
J gene: TRBJ2-7
CDR3 protein: CASSVTGIQNEQYF
CDR3 DNA: TGTGCCAGCAGCGTGACCGGGATTCAGAACGAGCAGTACTTC

V gene: TRBV29-1
D gene: TRBD1
clone size: many
J gene: TRBJ2-7
CDR3 protein: CSVVPPGQGYEQYF
CDR3 DNA: TGCAGCGTTGTTCCGCCGGGACAGGGCTACGAGCAGTACTTC

V gene: TRBV3-1
D gene: TRBD1
clone size: once
J gene: TRBJ1-2
CDR3 protein: CASSQFAGQFGYTF
CDR3 DNA: TGTGCCAGCAGCCAATTCGCGGGACAGTTTGGCTACACCTTC

V gene: TRBV12-3/TRBV12-4
D gene: -
clone size: many
J gene: TRBJ1-5
CDR3 protein: CASSLGRANQPQHF
CDR3 DNA: TGTGCCAGCAGTTTAGGGAGAGCTAATCAGCCCCAGCATTTT

V gene: TRBV7-6
D gene: -
clone size: many
J gene: TRBJ2-7
CDR3 protein: CASSSGDGAYEQYF
CDR3 DNA: TGTGCCAGCAGCTCCGGGGACGGAGCCTACGAGCAGTACTTC

V gene: TRBV2
D gene: -
clone size: many
J gene: TRBJ2-5
CDR3 protein: CASNGETQYF
CDR3 DNA: TGTGCCAGCAATGGGGAGACCCAGTACTTC

V gene: TRBV19
D gene: -
clone size: few
J gene: TRBJ1-2
CDR3 protein: CASSPRPSLYGYTF
CDR3 DNA: TGTGCCAGTAGTCCCCGACCCTCCCTCTATGGCTACACCTTC

V gene: TRBV30
D gene: -
clone size: few
J gene: TRBJ2-7
CDR3 protein: CAWNKQRGTYEQYF
CDR3 DNA: TGTGCCTGGAATAAACAGAGAGGAACCTACGAGCAGTACTTC

V gene: TRBV9
D gene: TRBD2
clone size: -
J gene: TRBJ2-5
CDR3 protein: CASSVVGLAAETQYF
CDR3 DNA: TGTGCCAGCAGCGTAGTGGGACTAGCGGCCGAGACCCAGTACTTC

V gene: TRBV7-3
D gene: -
clone size: few
J gene: TRBJ1-3
CDR3 protein: CASNHSTKDTIYF
CDR3 DNA: TGTGCCAGCAACCACTCTACCAAAGACACCATATATTTT

V gene: TRBV6-1
D gene: -
clone size: many
J gene: TRBJ2-1
CDR3 protein: CASSARGRGEQFF
CDR3 DNA: TGTGCCAGCAGTGCACGGGGGCGGGGAGAGCAGTTCTTC

V gene: TRBV11-2
D gene: TRBD2
clone size: many
J gene: TRBJ2-2
CDR3 protein: CASTSLAGSGELFF
CDR3 DNA: TGTGCCAGCACTTCGCTAGCGGGATCCGGGGAGCTGTTTTTT

V gene: TRBV5-6
D gene: -
clone size: many
J gene: TRBJ2-3
CDR3 protein: CASSLVIGGGASTDTQYF
CDR3 DNA: TGTGCCAGCAGCTTGGTCATCGGCGGCGGGGCTAGCACAGATACGCAGTATTTT

V gene: TRBV10-3
D gene: -
clone size: -
J gene: TRBJ2-3
CDR3 protein: CAISDRGREIIDTQYF
CDR3 DNA: TGTGCCATCAGTGACCGGGGCAGGGAAATTATAGATACGCAGTATTTT

V gene: TRBV6-1
D gene: TRBD2
clone size: -
J gene: TRBJ2-7
CDR3 protein: CASSTGAGGTYEQYF
CDR3 DNA: TGTGCCAGCAGTACCGGCGCGGGGGGTACCTACGAGCAGTACTTC

V gene: TRBV12-3/TRBV12-4
D gene: TRBD1
clone size: many
J gene: TRBJ1-5
CDR3 protein: CASRGQGGNQPQHF
CDR3 DNA: TGTGCCAGCAGGGGACAGGGCGGCAATCAGCCCCAGCATTTT

V gene: TRBV11-3
D gene: -
clone size: many
J gene: TRBJ1-1
CDR3 protein: CASSFEGQDTEAFF
CDR3 DNA: TGTGCCAGCAGCTTCGAGGGACAAGACACTGAAGCTTTCTTT

V gene: TRBV6-5
D gene: -
clone size: -
J gene: TRBJ2-5
CDR3 protein: CASSFVQGRETQYF
CDR3 DNA: TGTGCCAGCAGTTTCGTCCAGGGTCGGGAGACCCAGTACTTC

V gene: TRBV28
D gene: -
clone size: few
J gene: TRBJ2-2
CDR3 protein: CATQGRAPSNTGELFF
CDR3 DNA: TGTGCCACCCAGGGGAGGGCCCCATCGAACACCGGGGAGCTGTTTTTT

V gene: TRBV12-3/TRBV12-4
D gene: TRBD1
clone size: -
J gene: TRBJ1-5
CDR3 protein: CASSFRDRDQPQHF
CDR3 DNA: TGTGCCAGCAGTTTTCGGGACAGGGATCAGCCCCAGCATTTT

V gene: TRBV24-1
D gene: -
clone size: few
J gene: TRBJ2-1
CDR3 protein: CATSPRESSFNEQFF
CDR3 DNA: TGTGCCACCAGTCCCCGGGAGAGCAGTTTCAATGAGCAGTTCTTC

V gene: TRBV5-1
D gene: -
clone size: few
J gene: TRBJ2-3
CDR3 protein: CASSLAVDSPQYF
CDR3 DNA: TGCGCCAGCAGCTTGGCCGTTGATTCTCCGCAGTATTTT

V gene: TRBV12-3/TRBV12-4
D gene: -
clone size: -
J gene: TRBJ1-2
CDR3 protein: CASRQGWNYGYTF
CDR3 DNA: TGTGCCAGCAGACAGGGATGGAACTATGGCTACACCTTC

V gene: TRBV20-1
D gene: -
clone size: many
J gene: TRBJ2-7
CDR3 protein: CSADRQGVREQYF
CDR3 DNA: TGCAGTGCCGATAGGCAGGGAGTAAGGGAGCAGTACTTC

V gene: TRBV2
D gene: -
clone size: many
J gene: TRBJ1-1
CDR3 protein: CASKFPPGQMGGEAFF
CDR3 DNA: TGTGCCAGCAAGTTCCCCCCCGGACAGATGGGCGGTGAAGCTTTCTTT

V gene: TRBV12-3/TRBV12-4
D gene: -
clone size: many
J gene: TRBJ2-7
CDR3 protein: CASSRTSRLAYEQYF
CDR3 DNA: TGTGCCAGCAGTCGAACAAGCCGACTAGCCTACGAGCAGTACTTC

V gene: TRBV2
D gene: -
clone size: many
J gene: TRBJ1-2
CDR3 protein: CASRGMGMVGYTF
CDR3 DNA: TGTGCCAGCAGGGGAATGGGTATGGTTGGCTACACCTTC

V gene: TRBV6-5
D gene: -
clone size: -
J gene: TRBJ2-3
CDR3 protein: CASSYSGGGGTDTQYF
CDR3 DNA: TGTGCCAGCAGTTACTCGGGTGGGGGCGGGACAGATACGCAGTATTTT

V gene: TRBV9
D gene: TRBD2
clone size: many
J gene: TRBJ2-2
CDR3 protein: CASSVQSGGAGTGELFF
CDR3 DNA: TGTGCCAGCAGCGTCCAAAGCGGGGGGGCCGGCACCGGGGAGCTGTTTTTT

V gene: TRBV6-5
D gene: -
clone size: many
J gene: TRBJ2-1
CDR3 protein: CASSYSTVSEQFF
CDR3 DNA: TGTGCCAGCAGTTACTCGACGGTTAGCGAGCAGTTCTTC

V gene: TRBV5-1
D gene: -
clone size: many
J gene: TRBJ1-1
CDR3 protein: CASNDGRSTEAFF
CDR3 DNA: TGCGCCAGCAACGATGGCAGGTCGACTGAAGCTTTCTTT

V gene: TRBV4-1
D gene: -
clone size: few
J gene: TRBJ1-4
CDR3 protein: CASSQDVLEGEVEKLFF
CDR3 DNA: TGCGCCAGCAGCCAAGATGTGCTGGAGGGCGAAGTTGAAAAACTGTTTTTT

V gene: TRBV6-2/TRBV6-3
D gene: -
clone size: -
J gene: TRBJ2-2
CDR3 protein: CASSYQGPGTGELFF
CDR3 DNA: TGTGCCAGCAGTTACCAGGGGCCGGGCACCGGGGAGCTGTTTTTT

V gene: TRBV6-6
D gene: TRBD1
clone size: -
J gene: TRBJ1-2
CDR3 protein: CASSYSGQGAQGYTF
CDR3 DNA: TGTGCCAGCAGTTACTCGGGACAGGGGGCGCAGGGCTACACCTTC